Presented here are 8 T cell receptor beta chains from one specimen sequenced in a study of shared clonotypes between healthy human individuals. The naive CD8 subset, CD45RO-negative cells positively selected for CCR7, excluded terminally differentiated effector memory CD45RA+ cells. The data were produced by immunoSEQ multiplex PCR, yet TCRdb's version contains in-frame clones alone and is incomplete. The sample consists of around 2.1 million clones, more than 85% of them appearing once. The specimen was naive CD8+ T cells from PBMCs. The receptors were sampled from a man aged 18 to 35 in good health. Some clones in this sample may be carry-over from other donors' samples.

The V gene is TRBV6-5, the J gene TRBJ1-1; perhaps TRBD1 as D (6 bases). Between the trimmed V and J ends, which lost 0 bases and 5 bases, there was a span of 13 bases. Germline lookup yields CDR1 MNHEY and CDR2 SVGAGI. There are 15 residues in the CDR3. The CDR3 sequence is CASSYSKGHRTEAFF. Here the CDR3 DNA reads TGTGCCAGCAGTTACTCGAAGGGACACAGGACTGAAGCTTTCTTT.

The chain recombines TRBV28 with TRBJ1-2; TRBD1 matches 7 bases. Per the germline V gene, CDR1 is MDHEN and CDR2 is SYDVKM. The trim removed 5 bases at V and 7 bases at J, leaving 13 bases unmatched. The CDR3 is 15 residues long. CDR3 region: CASSHSRQGDGGYTF. CDR3 nucleotide sequence: TGTGCCAGCAGTCACTCCCGACAGGGAGATGGTGGCTACACCTTC.

V gene TRBV10-1 combines with J gene TRBJ2-2; D is unclear. V gave up 7 bases and J gave up 1 base, with 16 bases separating them. This CDR3 is built from 16 residues. Per the germline V gene, CDR1 is WNHNN and CDR2 is SYGVQD (reference sequence). The CDR3 bases are TGCGCCAGCAATTCCGGGCTATCTCTGAACACCGGGGAGCTGTTTTTT. Translated, it gives CASNSGLSLNTGELFF.

The chain couples TRBV27 to TRBJ2-7; D gene uncertain. The germline V and J ends were trimmed by 1 base and 2 bases, with 12 bases remaining between them. The CDR3 spans 15 residues. Germline V gene sequence: CDR1 MNHEY, CDR2 SMNVEV (reference sequence). In nucleotides, the CDR3 is TGTGCCAGCAGTTTATACTTCGCCGGAGCCTACGAGCAGTACTTC. This gives the protein CASSLYFAGAYEQYF.

The chain joins TRBV7-8 to TRBJ2-7, with TRBD1 matching 9 bases. The length of the CDR3 is 14 residues. Germline lookup yields CDR1 SGHVS and CDR2 FQNEAQ. V gave up 4 bases and J gave up 5 bases; unmatched junction bases: 6. CDR3 sequence (DNA): TGTGCCAGCAGCTCCCGGGACAGGGCACACGAGCAGTACTTC. It translates to CASSSRDRAHEQYF.

V is TRBV7-9 and J is TRBJ2-7; 9 nucleotides line up with TRBD2. Germline lookup yields CDR1 SEHNR and CDR2 FQNEAQ (reference sequence). This CDR3 contains 16 residues. J gave up 0 bases and V 6 bases, and 9 bases lay outside the gene matches. DNA of the CDR3: TGTGCCAGCAGTGCCAAGAGCGGGAGGAGCTCCTACGAGCAGTACTTC. It is translated as CASSAKSGRSSYEQYF.

J is TRBJ1-5 and V is TRBV28; weak D call: TRBD1 (5 bases). The CDR3 covers 13 residues. Trimming stripped 3 bases from V and 7 bases from J, with 10 bases between. The germline V gene encodes CDR1 MDHEN and CDR2 SYDVKM. The CDR3 loop is CASSFWGRQPQHF. CDR3 nucleotides: TGTGCCAGCAGTTTCTGGGGGAGGCAGCCCCAGCATTTT.

This chain uses TRBV5-8 with TRBJ2-3, with D possibly being TRBD2 (6 bases). This CDR3 is 16 amino acids long. The germline V and J ends were trimmed by 4 bases and 5 bases, with 20 bases remaining between them. Germline values: CDR1 SGHTS, CDR2 YDEGEE. The CDR3 spells CASSPGEKPGLDTQYF. The CDR3 region has the DNA TGTGCCAGCAGCCCGGGGGAGAAACCCGGTTTAGATACGCAGTATTTT.